The 14 T cell receptor beta chains below all came from one sample that was sequenced in a study of cytomegalovirus exposure and HLA in healthy donors. PCR primers comprised 60 Vbeta and 13 Jbeta primers. The protocol was immunoSEQ multiplex PCR, while the TCRdb copy is restricted to in-frame clones and leaves out a portion. The sample lists approximately 97,000 clones; approximately 64% were seen once. Sample: PBMCs. The source is a human donor in good health.

V is TRBV27 and J is TRBJ1-1; possible D gene TRBD1, 5 bases. The germline CDR1 and CDR2 sequences are MNHEY and SMNVEV (reference sequence). This CDR3 has 15 amino acids. Trimming stripped 5 bases from V and 1 base from J, with 14 bases between. The CDR3 loop is CASSPVGTENTEAFF. The CDR3 DNA sequence: TGTGCCAGCAGTCCGGTAGGGACTGAGAACACTGAAGCTTTCTTT.

The gene calls are TRBV11-2 and TRBJ2-1; D ambiguous. The germline CDR1 and CDR2 sequences are SGHAT and FQNNGV. Between the trimmed V and J ends, which lost 7 bases and 3 bases, there was a span of 10 bases. This CDR3 has 13 amino acids. Here the CDR3 reads CASTRELYNEQFF. The CDR3, as DNA: TGTGCCAGCACTAGAGAACTCTACAATGAGCAGTTCTTC.

This clone came up a few times. The chain is built from TRBV28 and TRBJ1-2; D is ambiguous. The ends were cut back, 2 bases at V and 9 bases at J, with 19 bases in the middle. CDR3 length: 15 amino acids. Germline CDR1 reads MDHEN; CDR2 reads SYDVKM. The CDR3 DNA is TGTGCCAGCAGTTTACAACATTCGAGGGCTTCCAGCTACACCTTC. Amino acid sequence: CASSLQHSRASSYTF.

V and J are TRBV5-4 and TRBJ2-3; 10 bases agree with TRBD2. Germline V gene sequence: CDR1 SGHNT, CDR2 YYREEE (reference sequence). The CDR3 consists of 15 residues. Germline trimming cut 3 bases from V and 4 bases from J; bases unmatched to any gene: 5. The CDR3 DNA reads TGTGCCAGCAGCTGGGCTAGCGGGAGTGCAGATACGCAGTATTTT. This encodes CASSWASGSADTQYF.

V and J are TRBV2 and TRBJ1-2; no reliable D call. V was trimmed by 2 bases and J by 0 bases, leaving 10 bases between them. The CDR3 covers 15 residues. The germline V gene encodes CDR1 SNHLY and CDR2 FYNNEI. The CDR3 coding sequence is TGTGCCAGCAGTGAAATGGGCAGAGCTAACTATGGCTACACCTTC. Its translation: CASSEMGRANYGYTF.

DNA of the CDR3: TGTGCCAGCAGCCCCCGGACAGGGGGCCATGAAAAACTGTTTTTT. It is translated as CASSPRTGGHEKLFF. V usage is TRBV14 and J usage is TRBJ1-4; TRBD1 matches at 11 bases. Trimming cost V 4 bases and J 6 bases; bases outside gene matches: 4. This CDR3 contains 15 residues. Germline-derived CDR1 and CDR2 are SGHDN and FVKESK.

The chain recombines TRBV6-5 with TRBJ1-2; perhaps TRBD1 as D (6 bases). The CDR3 loop spans 13 amino acids. The germline gives CDR1 MNHEY, CDR2 SVGAGI. V lost 5 bases to trimming and J lost 8 bases, with 15 bases between them. The chain's CDR3 is CASSPQQGVGYTF. The CDR3 region has the DNA TGTGCCAGCAGTCCACAACAGGGTGTAGGCTACACCTTC.

The CDR3 nucleotides are TGTGCCAGCAGTTTAATCCCCTCCTCAGCGACTGCGAACACCGGGGAGCTGTTTTTT. Protein sequence: CASSLIPSSATANTGELFF. The chain links TRBV28 to TRBJ2-2; no reliable D call. CDR1 MDHEN and CDR2 SYDVKM come from the germline V gene. The CDR3 totals 19 residues. V was clipped by 2 bases and J by 0 bases, with 19 bases between them. Drawing the rest from reference TRBV28 and TRBJ2-2, the complete variable domain is DVKVTQSSRYLVKRTGEKVFLECVQDMDHENMFWYRQDPGLGLRLIYFSYDVKMKEKGDIPEGYSVSREKKERFSLILESASTNQTSMYLCASSLIPSSATANTGELFFGEGSRLTVL.

The V gene is TRBV14, the J gene TRBJ2-1; D gene ambiguous. The CDR3 length is 13 residues. The germline gives CDR1 SGHDN, CDR2 FVKESK. V gave up 0 bases and J gave up 10 bases, with 10 bases separating them. The CDR3: CASSQDIVVEQFF. The DNA for the CDR3 is TGTGCCAGCAGCCAAGATATAGTTGTCGAGCAGTTCTTC.

This clone was counted only a few times. As DNA, the CDR3 is TGTGCCAGCAGCCATTCCGGGGACAGGGACACCTACGAGCAGTACTTC. It translates to CASSHSGDRDTYEQYF. The chain uses TRBV7-9 and TRBJ2-7; TRBD1 aligns across 9 bases. Trimming took 5 bases from V and 2 from J; bases not matched to a gene: 10. Germline-derived CDR1 and CDR2 are SEHNR and FQNEAQ (reference sequence). The CDR3 sequence is 16 residues long.

V and J are TRBV7-9 and TRBJ2-1, with 10 nucleotides matching TRBD2. The CDR3 loop spans 14 amino acids. The V gene's germline CDR1 is SEHNR and CDR2 FQNEAQ (reference sequence). CDR3 sequence reads: CACAPSGRGDEQFF. The CDR3 DNA reads as TGTGCTTGTGCTCCTAGCGGGAGAGGGGATGAGCAGTTCTTC.

The J gene is TRBJ1-3, the V gene TRBV30; D gene ambiguous. The germline CDR1 and CDR2 sequences are GTSNPN and SVGIG (reference sequence). CDR3 size: 13 residues. The V end lost 3 bases, the J end lost 2 bases, and 8 bases lay between the germline ends. DNA of the CDR3: TGTGCCTGGAGAGATGGAGCTGGAAACACCATATATTTT. Amino acids: CAWRDGAGNTIYF.

The CDR3 here is CASSQTTGSYEQYF. DNA of the CDR3: TGCGCCAGCAGCCAGACGACAGGTTCCTACGAGCAGTACTTC. The J gene is TRBJ2-7, the V gene TRBV4-1; D may be TRBD1 (6 bases). Deletions cut 3 bases from V and 1 base from J, with 10 bases between. The CDR3 loop spans 14 amino acids. Germline-derived CDR1 and CDR2 are MGHRA and YSYEKL.

J is TRBJ2-1 and V is TRBV2, with 11 bases that match TRBD1. Germline CDR1 SNHLY, CDR2 FYNNEI. V lost 2 bases to trimming and J lost 14 bases; unmatched junction nucleotides: 14. This CDR3 comprises 16 residues. CDR3 bases: TGTGCCAGCAGTGAACTGAGGACAGGGGGCTTTCAGCGAAAGTTCTTC. Translation: CASSELRTGGFQRKFF.